The 22 T cell receptor beta chains below were found in one sample sequenced in a study of cytomegalovirus exposure and HLA in healthy donors. Here immunoSEQ multiplex PCR was the method, and the copy in TCRdb shows in-frame clones only, minus some. This table holds about 79,000 clones, more than 85% found once. Sequences were obtained from PBMCs. These receptors came from a woman under 40 in good health and CMV-seronegative.

The chain has TRBV6-1 and TRBJ2-7; no firm D call. The CDR3 extends over 17 amino acids. V was pared by 0 bases and J by 3 bases, with 18 bases between. Germline CDR1 MNHNS, CDR2 SASEGT. In DNA form, the CDR3 reads TGTGCCAGCAGTGAAGCCCCGCCGGCGGCAGCAGACTACGAGCAGTACTTC. It translates to CASSEAPPAAADYEQYF.

This rearrangement joins TRBV6-5 to TRBJ1-2; 7 bases are a match to TRBD1. Trimming removed 4 bases from V and 7 bases from J; junction bases left unmatched: 6. The V gene's germline CDR1 is MNHEY and CDR2 SVGAGI. The CDR3 covers 13 residues. The CDR3 DNA sequence: TGTGCCAGCAGTTGGACAGGCTCCACTGGCTACACCTTC. As protein: CASSWTGSTGYTF.

The CDR3 bases are TGTGCCAGCAGTTACGGCGGAGCAGCAACTAATGAAAAACTGTTTTTT. Protein: CASSYGGAATNEKLFF. This chain uses TRBV6-6 with TRBJ1-4; D unresolved. Trimming removed 2 bases from V and 0 bases from J, with 10 bases in between. The V gene's germline CDR1 is MNHNY and CDR2 SVGAGI (reference sequence). This CDR3 has 16 residues.

The table lists this clone with a count of one. The chain employs TRBV29-1 and TRBJ2-1, with 7 bases aligning to TRBD2. The CDR3 totals 14 residues. In germline, CDR1 is SQVTM, CDR2 ANQGSEA. The J segment lost 4 bases and the V segment lost 4 bases, leaving 7 bases of the junction unmatched. CDR3 amino acids: CSVGGLLKYNEQFF. DNA for the CDR3: TGCAGCGTTGGGGGACTATTAAAATACAATGAGCAGTTCTTC.

V and J are TRBV7-9 and TRBJ1-1; D ambiguous. CDR1 and CDR2 from the germline V gene are SEHNR and FQNEAQ (reference sequence). V lost 1 base to trimming and J lost 8 bases, with 8 bases between them. The CDR3 is 12 amino acids. CDR3 amino acids: CASSLGISEAFF. The DNA of the CDR3 is TGTGCCAGCAGCTTAGGTATCTCGGAAGCTTTCTTT.

The chain carries TRBV18 and TRBJ2-5; 8 bases fit TRBD1. The J segment lost 3 bases and the V segment lost 3 bases, leaving 6 bases of the junction unmatched. Germline V gene sequence: CDR1 KGHSH, CDR2 LQKENI. The CDR3 has 15 residues. The CDR3 DNA reads TGTGCCAGCTCACCTAATTCAGGGGGCGAAGAGACCCAGTACTTC. Protein: CASSPNSGGEETQYF.

This sequence joins TRBV7-9 and TRBJ2-1; maybe TRBD2 (5 bases). Germline V CDR1 and CDR2: SEHNR, FQNEAQ (reference sequence). The V gene lost 5 bases and the J gene lost 4 bases, with 12 bases spanning the gap. This CDR3 is built from 14 residues. This CDR3 is CASSPDSLYNEQFF. CDR3 nucleotide sequence: TGTGCCAGCAGCCCGGACTCATTGTACAATGAGCAGTTCTTC. The entire variable domain, with the rest obtained from reference TRBV7-9 and TRBJ2-1, is as follows: DTGVSQNPRHKITKRGQNVTFRCDPISEHNRLYWYRQTLGQGPEFLTYFQNEAQLEKSRLLSDRFSAERPKGSFSTLEIQRTEQGDSAMYLCASSPDSLYNEQFFGPGTRLTVL.

The chain links TRBV5-1 to TRBJ2-1; 8 positions agree with TRBD2. Germline CDR1 reads SGHRS; CDR2 reads YFSETQ. The length of the CDR3 is 15 residues. With V trimmed by 1 base and J by 7 bases, 7 bases remained unmatched. CDR3 DNA: TGCGCCAGCAGCTTGACGGGAGGGCCTCGGAATGAGCAGTTCTTC. Translating it yields CASSLTGGPRNEQFF.

For this clone: Other DNA sequences of this sample code for an identical CDR3. This chain joins TRBV5-1 and TRBJ2-3; 8 bases are a match to TRBD2. The CDR3 extends over 16 amino acids. Germline loops: CDR1 SGHRS, CDR2 YFSETQ. J was trimmed by 2 bases and V by 0 bases; bases with no gene match: 5. The CDR3 DNA reads as TGCGCCAGCAGCTTGGTCCCCGGGGGGGCCACAGATACGCAGTATTTT. This translates into CASSLVPGGATDTQYF.

V usage is TRBV6-5 and J usage is TRBJ1-2; 10 nucleotides align to TRBD1. The CDR3 runs 14 residues. The V gene end was trimmed by 7 bases and the J gene end by 4 bases; junction bases not matched to a gene: 6. Germline assignment: CDR1 MNHEY and CDR2 SVGAGI. The CDR3 DNA follows: TGTGCCAGCAAGCAGGGACAGGGGATCTATGGCTACACCTTC. Amino acid sequence: CASKQGQGIYGYTF.

The chain carries TRBV19 and TRBJ2-1; 7 positions match TRBD2. V lost 8 bases and J lost 7; bases outside the gene matches: 17. CDR1 LNHDA and CDR2 SQIVND come from the germline V gene (reference sequence). The CDR3 spans 16 residues. The CDR3: CASGPQLAGPVNEQFF. DNA for the CDR3: TGTGCCAGTGGACCACAATTAGCGGGCCCAGTTAATGAGCAGTTCTTC.

The V and J genes are TRBV7-2 and TRBJ1-1; D is unclear. Trimming removed 6 bases from V and 0 bases from J, with 14 bases in between. The CDR3 sequence is 15 residues long. The V gene's germline CDR1 is SGHTA and CDR2 FQGNSA. The CDR3 DNA sequence: TGTGCCAGCAGGGCCAGGAGGGAAATGAACACTGAAGCTTTCTTT. Its protein product is CASRARREMNTEAFF.

A single count supports this clone. CDR3 amino acids: CASSFLYQPQHF. CDR3 DNA: TGTGCCAGTAGTTTCCTCTATCAGCCCCAGCATTTT. V and J are TRBV19 and TRBJ1-5; D is uncertain. CDR3 size: 12 residues. V dropped 5 bases and J dropped 5 bases, with 7 bases sitting between them. Germline V lookup: CDR1 LNHDA, CDR2 SQIVND (reference sequence).

The CDR3 region is CAWSGLAVFYEQYF. The DNA of the CDR3 is TGTGCCTGGAGTGGACTAGCGGTTTTTTACGAGCAGTACTTC. The rearrangement uses TRBV30 and TRBJ2-7; 9 bases map to TRBD2. The length of the CDR3 is 14 residues. Germline CDR1 is GTSNPN and CDR2 is SVGIG (reference sequence). Losses at the gene ends were 1 base for V and 4 bases for J; bases not matched to a gene: 5.

This sequence joins TRBV28 and TRBJ2-7; D not resolved. Trimming pared 4 bases from V and 4 bases from J, leaving 5 bases between. The germline V gene encodes CDR1 MDHEN and CDR2 SYDVKM. There are 11 residues in the CDR3. CDR3 loop: CASSYQYEQYF. CDR3 in DNA: TGTGCCAGCAGTTATCAGTACGAGCAGTACTTC.

J is TRBJ2-3 and V is TRBV2; D gene uncertain. Germline values: CDR1 SNHLY, CDR2 FYNNEI. The CDR3 covers 14 residues. Trimming took 1 base from V and 2 from J, leaving 7 bases between them. CDR3 nucleotide sequence: TGTGCCAGCAGTGAAGACAGCCACACAGATACGCAGTATTTT. This translates into CASSEDSHTDTQYF.

Only a few counts were recorded for this clone. This chain joins TRBV2 and TRBJ1-5; no reliable D call. The germline CDR1 and CDR2 sequences are SNHLY and FYNNEI. This CDR3 is built from 14 residues. Trimming left V 6 bases short and J 4 bases short, with 13 bases between. In DNA, the CDR3 is TGTGCCAGCAGGGCAAACACAATTAATCAGCCCCAGCATTTT. It specifies CASRANTINQPQHF.

The chain links TRBV18 to TRBJ1-1; D may be TRBD1 (5 bases). The CDR3 extends over 14 amino acids. Germline CDR1 and CDR2: KGHSH and LQKENI. Between the trimmed V and J ends, which lost 6 bases and 3 bases, there was a span of 14 bases. CDR3 coding DNA: TGTGCCAGCTCCCGGGACTCCTACGACACTGAAGCTTTCTTT. This sequence encodes CASSRDSYDTEAFF.

CDR3 loop: CASRLANGRLIPYNEQFF. In nucleotides, the CDR3 is TGTGCAAGTCGCTTAGCGAACGGTCGATTGATACCCTACAATGAGCAGTTCTTC. This chain connects TRBV12-2 to TRBJ2-1; the table's D call, TRBD2, has no DNA check behind it. TRBV12-2 is termed a pseudogene. The CDR3 extends over 18 amino acids.

DNA of the CDR3: TGCGCCAGCAGCCACGCCCCCGGGACTAGCGGGGCCCGGGGCACCGGGGAGCTGTTTTTT. Translated: CASSHAPGTSGARGTGELFF. The chain employs TRBV4-1 and TRBJ2-2; TRBD2 matches at 13 bases. The CDR3 spans 20 residues. Germline CDR1 and CDR2: MGHRA and YSYEKL. V trimming: 3 bases; J trimming: 4 bases; junction bases outside the gene matches: 14.

V and J are TRBV4-3 and TRBJ2-1; 8 nucleotides align to TRBD1. The CDR3 has 15 residues. The V segment lost 2 bases and the J segment 8 bases; nucleotides outside the gene matches: 8. Germline CDR1 is LGHNA and CDR2 is YSLEER. The CDR3 nucleotides are TGCGCCAGCAGCCAACAGGGGGCGCAAAGGGATGAGCAGTTCTTC. Encoded protein: CASSQQGAQRDEQFF.

The V gene is TRBV7-2, the J gene TRBJ2-7; weak D call: TRBD1 (6 bases). The CDR3 totals 12 residues. Germline loops: CDR1 SGHTA, CDR2 FQGNSA. V was trimmed by 5 bases and J by 3 bases, leaving 8 bases between them. CDR3 in amino acids: CASSQDSYEQYF. CDR3 bases: TGTGCCAGCAGCCAGGACAGCTACGAGCAGTACTTC.